A selection of T cell receptor beta chains follows, all from one sample in a study of CD8 T cells in Susac syndrome. TCRdb re-analysed the immunoSEQ multiplex PCR reads in MiXCR, keeping a single row per CDR3 protein. The table lists roughly 190,000 distinct CDR3 sequences, about 94% of them singletons. The sequencing sample was made of CD4+ T cells from PBMCs. The receptors stem from a human donor with Susac syndrome. The CDR3 runs from the conserved cysteine through the conserved F or W. The D gene is left open where the match is weak. Clone size is not always given. Where it is, it says once, few, many or a class for expanded clones.

clone_size: -; cdr3_length: 19; v_call: TRBV3-1; d_call: TRBD1; j_call: TRBJ2-4; cdr3_aa: CASSQGGQVYFSAKNIQYF; cdr3_nt: TGTGCCAGCAGCCAAGGGGGACAGGTGTACTTCTCCGCCAAAAACATTCAGTACTTC
clone_size: -; cdr3_length: 17; v_call: TRBV4-1; d_call: TRBD1; j_call: TRBJ1-3; cdr3_aa: CASSQANRDRGENTIYF; cdr3_nt: TGCGCCAGCAGCCAAGCTAATCGGGACAGGGGGGAAAACACCATATATTTT
clone_size: -; cdr3_length: 11; v_call: TRBV28; d_call: -; j_call: TRBJ1-1; cdr3_aa: CASSLGDKAFF; cdr3_nt: TGTGCCAGCAGTTTGGGAGACAAAGCTTTCTTT
clone_size: -; cdr3_length: 14; v_call: TRBV5-1; d_call: -; j_call: TRBJ2-7; cdr3_aa: CASSPPGQVDEQYF; cdr3_nt: TGCGCCAGCAGCCCGCCGGGACAAGTCGACGAGCAGTACTTC
clone_size: -; cdr3_length: 15; v_call: TRBV7-3; d_call: -; j_call: TRBJ2-5; cdr3_aa: CASSLDSHGLKTQYF; cdr3_nt: TGTGCCAGCAGCTTAGATAGCCATGGGTTAAAGACCCAGTACTTC
clone_size: -; cdr3_length: 13; v_call: TRBV30; d_call: TRBD2; j_call: TRBJ2-1; cdr3_aa: CAWRAGGPLEQFF; cdr3_nt: TGTGCCTGGAGGGCGGGGGGGCCCCTCGAGCAGTTCTTC
clone_size: once; cdr3_length: 15; v_call: TRBV20-1; d_call: -; j_call: TRBJ2-1; cdr3_aa: CSASWGVASYNEQFF; cdr3_nt: TGCAGTGCTAGCTGGGGTGTTGCGTCCTACAATGAGCAGTTCTTC
clone_size: -; cdr3_length: 14; v_call: TRBV5-4; d_call: -; j_call: TRBJ2-5; cdr3_aa: CASSSGRAQETQYF; cdr3_nt: TGTGCCAGCAGCTCCGGACGGGCCCAAGAGACCCAGTACTTC
clone_size: -; cdr3_length: 14; v_call: TRBV19; d_call: TRBD1; j_call: TRBJ1-3; cdr3_aa: CASSPGTGRNTIYF; cdr3_nt: TGTGCCAGTAGTCCCGGGACAGGCCGAAACACCATATATTTT
clone_size: -; cdr3_length: 15; v_call: TRBV29-1; d_call: -; j_call: TRBJ1-1; cdr3_aa: CSVSLRLASNTEAFF; cdr3_nt: TGCAGCGTCTCACTCCGGTTGGCCAGCAACACTGAAGCTTTCTTT
clone_size: -; cdr3_length: 15; v_call: TRBV7-2; d_call: TRBD1; j_call: TRBJ1-1; cdr3_aa: CASSSWGRQGSEAFF; cdr3_nt: TGTGCCAGCAGCTCATGGGGGAGACAGGGGTCTGAAGCTTTCTTT
clone_size: -; cdr3_length: 14; v_call: TRBV9; d_call: -; j_call: TRBJ2-1; cdr3_aa: CASSVGAATNEQFF; cdr3_nt: TGTGCCAGCAGCGTAGGGGCAGCTACCAATGAGCAGTTCTTC
clone_size: -; cdr3_length: 14; v_call: TRBV3-1; d_call: TRBD2; j_call: TRBJ2-1; cdr3_aa: CASSQVGGRDEQFF; cdr3_nt: TGTGCCAGCAGCCAAGTTGGAGGGAGGGATGAGCAGTTCTTC
clone_size: -; cdr3_length: 14; v_call: TRBV20-1; d_call: -; j_call: TRBJ1-3; cdr3_aa: CSASGDTRGDTIYF; cdr3_nt: TGCAGTGCTAGTGGGGACACCCGAGGGGACACCATATATTTT
clone_size: -; cdr3_length: 16; v_call: TRBV19; d_call: TRBD2; j_call: TRBJ2-5; cdr3_aa: CASSNSGGPSGETQYF; cdr3_nt: TGTGCCAGTAGTAATAGCGGGGGCCCCTCCGGAGAGACCCAGTACTTC
clone_size: -; cdr3_length: 14; v_call: TRBV7-9; d_call: TRBD1; j_call: TRBJ1-2; cdr3_aa: CASRGTGVSGGYTF; cdr3_nt: TGTGCCAGCAGAGGGACAGGGGTCTCGGGAGGCTACACCTTC
clone_size: -; cdr3_length: 21; v_call: TRBV11-1; d_call: TRBD2; j_call: TRBJ2-4; cdr3_aa: CASSPALGSGGALLAKNIQYF; cdr3_nt: TGTGCCAGCAGCCCCGCCTTGGGTAGCGGGGGAGCACTACTAGCCAAAAACATTCAGTACTTC
clone_size: -; cdr3_length: 14; v_call: TRBV5-1; d_call: -; j_call: TRBJ1-1; cdr3_aa: CASSLKLTNTEAFF; cdr3_nt: TGCGCCAGCAGCTTGAAGCTGACGAACACTGAAGCTTTCTTT
clone_size: -; cdr3_length: 13; v_call: TRBV3-1; d_call: TRBD1; j_call: TRBJ2-1; cdr3_aa: CASSPRTGNEQFF; cdr3_nt: TGTGCCAGCAGCCCCCGGACAGGCAATGAGCAGTTCTTC
clone_size: -; cdr3_length: 17; v_call: TRBV12-3/TRBV12-4; d_call: -; j_call: TRBJ1-1; cdr3_aa: CASSLGSGQGLNTEAFF; cdr3_nt: TGTGCCAGCAGTTTAGGTTCGGGGCAGGGCTTGAACACTGAAGCTTTCTTT
clone_size: -; cdr3_length: 12; v_call: TRBV2; d_call: -; j_call: TRBJ2-1; cdr3_aa: CASNQEHNEQFF; cdr3_nt: TGTGCCAGCAATCAGGAACACAATGAGCAGTTCTTC
clone_size: -; cdr3_length: 15; v_call: TRBV5-1; d_call: TRBD1; j_call: TRBJ1-2; cdr3_aa: CASSSVQGASYGYTF; cdr3_nt: TGCGCCAGCAGCTCGGTTCAGGGGGCAAGCTATGGCTACACCTTC
clone_size: -; cdr3_length: 14; v_call: TRBV27; d_call: TRBD1; j_call: TRBJ1-2; cdr3_aa: CASSSRQGGYGYTF; cdr3_nt: TGTGCCAGCAGTTCACGACAGGGTGGCTATGGCTACACCTTC
clone_size: -; cdr3_length: 14; v_call: TRBV15; d_call: -; j_call: TRBJ1-2; cdr3_aa: CATSREEANYGYTF; cdr3_nt: TGTGCCACCAGCAGAGAAGAAGCAAACTATGGCTACACCTTC
clone_size: -; cdr3_length: 13; v_call: TRBV20-1; d_call: -; j_call: TRBJ2-5; cdr3_aa: CSAGIRVAETQYF; cdr3_nt: TGCAGTGCTGGTATCAGGGTTGCGGAGACCCAGTACTTC
clone_size: -; cdr3_length: 14; v_call: TRBV30; d_call: -; j_call: TRBJ1-4; cdr3_aa: CALEIAGRGRKLFF; cdr3_nt: TGTGCTTTGGAGATAGCAGGGAGAGGACGGAAACTGTTTTTT
clone_size: -; cdr3_length: 15; v_call: TRBV2; d_call: -; j_call: TRBJ2-7; cdr3_aa: CASSAEAGTSYEQYF; cdr3_nt: TGTGCCAGCAGTGCTGAGGCAGGGACCTCCTACGAGCAGTACTTC
clone_size: few; cdr3_length: 13; v_call: TRBV12-3/TRBV12-4; d_call: -; j_call: TRBJ2-5; cdr3_aa: CASSPLRGETQYF; cdr3_nt: TGTGCCAGCAGTCCCCTGAGGGGGGAGACCCAGTACTTC
clone_size: -; cdr3_length: 15; v_call: TRBV20-1; d_call: TRBD2; j_call: TRBJ2-1; cdr3_aa: CSASRAGVSYNEQFF; cdr3_nt: TGCAGTGCTAGTAGAGCGGGGGTTTCCTACAATGAGCAGTTCTTC
clone_size: -; cdr3_length: 15; v_call: TRBV21-1; d_call: -; j_call: TRBJ1-5; cdr3_aa: CASSPRDRDNQPQHF; cdr3_nt: TGTGCCAGCAGCCCTCGGGACAGGGATAATCAGCCCCAGCATTTT
clone_size: -; cdr3_length: 13; v_call: TRBV12-3/TRBV12-4; d_call: -; j_call: TRBJ1-2; cdr3_aa: CASSLRQGNGYTF; cdr3_nt: TGTGCCAGCAGTTTACGGCAGGGGAATGGCTACACCTTC
clone_size: -; cdr3_length: 16; v_call: TRBV6-6; d_call: TRBD2; j_call: TRBJ2-7; cdr3_aa: CASSYVKGGLGYEQYF; cdr3_nt: TGTGCCAGCAGTTACGTTAAGGGGGGACTAGGCTACGAGCAGTACTTC
clone_size: -; cdr3_length: 15; v_call: TRBV11-2; d_call: TRBD1; j_call: TRBJ2-3; cdr3_aa: CASSPRGSITDTQYF; cdr3_nt: TGTGCCAGCAGCCCCAGGGGGAGCATCACAGATACGCAGTATTTT
clone_size: few; cdr3_length: 11; v_call: TRBV29-1; d_call: TRBD2; j_call: TRBJ2-7; cdr3_aa: CSVAGGYEQYF; cdr3_nt: TGCAGCGTTGCGGGGGGCTACGAGCAGTACTTC
clone_size: -; cdr3_length: 13; v_call: TRBV5-1; d_call: -; j_call: TRBJ2-5; cdr3_aa: CASSLATEETQYF; cdr3_nt: TGCGCCAGCAGCTTGGCCACAGAAGAGACCCAGTACTTC
clone_size: -; cdr3_length: 15; v_call: TRBV30; d_call: -; j_call: TRBJ1-2; cdr3_aa: CAWSVESRTNYGYTF; cdr3_nt: TGTGCCTGGAGTGTAGAGTCCAGGACTAACTATGGCTACACCTTC
clone_size: -; cdr3_length: 13; v_call: TRBV20-1; d_call: -; j_call: TRBJ2-7; cdr3_aa: CSARDTGNYEQYF; cdr3_nt: TGCAGTGCTAGAGATACGGGAAACTACGAGCAGTACTTC
clone_size: -; cdr3_length: 18; v_call: TRBV27; d_call: -; j_call: TRBJ2-1; cdr3_aa: CASSSPQQGRSTYNEQFF; cdr3_nt: TGTGCCAGCAGTTCTCCCCAACAGGGACGGTCGACCTACAATGAGCAGTTCTTC
clone_size: -; cdr3_length: 16; v_call: TRBV5-4; d_call: TRBD2; j_call: TRBJ2-1; cdr3_aa: CASSLEAGSSYNEQFF; cdr3_nt: TGTGCCAGCAGCTTGGAAGCGGGGAGCTCCTACAATGAGCAGTTCTTC
clone_size: -; cdr3_length: 15; v_call: TRBV7-9; d_call: TRBD1; j_call: TRBJ2-1; cdr3_aa: CASSLGTGYGGEQFF; cdr3_nt: TGTGCCAGCAGCTTAGGGACAGGGTACGGTGGTGAGCAGTTCTTC
clone_size: -; cdr3_length: 11; v_call: TRBV20-1; d_call: -; j_call: TRBJ1-1; cdr3_aa: CSAWANTEAFF; cdr3_nt: TGCAGTGCATGGGCCAACACTGAAGCTTTCTTT
clone_size: -; cdr3_length: 13; v_call: TRBV19; d_call: -; j_call: TRBJ2-7; cdr3_aa: CASSIHGQYEQYF; cdr3_nt: TGTGCCAGTAGTATCCATGGACAGTACGAGCAGTACTTC
clone_size: once; cdr3_length: 12; v_call: TRBV6-1; d_call: -; j_call: TRBJ2-5; cdr3_aa: CASRWYQETQYF; cdr3_nt: TGTGCCAGCCGATGGTACCAAGAGACCCAGTACTTC
clone_size: -; cdr3_length: 16; v_call: TRBV4-2; d_call: TRBD1; j_call: TRBJ2-6; cdr3_aa: CASSNPGGVGANVLTF; cdr3_nt: TGTGCCAGCAGCAACCCAGGGGGCGTTGGGGCCAACGTCCTGACTTTC
clone_size: -; cdr3_length: 14; v_call: TRBV11-2; d_call: -; j_call: TRBJ1-6; cdr3_aa: CASKGPPYNSPLHF; cdr3_nt: TGTGCCAGCAAAGGCCCACCATATAATTCACCCCTCCACTTT
clone_size: -; cdr3_length: 14; v_call: TRBV7-9; d_call: -; j_call: TRBJ1-1; cdr3_aa: CASSPPGLSTEAFF; cdr3_nt: TGTGCCAGCAGCCCACCGGGGCTTAGTACTGAAGCTTTCTTT
clone_size: -; cdr3_length: 15; v_call: TRBV5-6; d_call: -; j_call: TRBJ2-7; cdr3_aa: CASNLRVGALIEQYF; cdr3_nt: TGTGCCAGCAACCTTCGGGTTGGGGCTCTAATCGAGCAGTACTTC